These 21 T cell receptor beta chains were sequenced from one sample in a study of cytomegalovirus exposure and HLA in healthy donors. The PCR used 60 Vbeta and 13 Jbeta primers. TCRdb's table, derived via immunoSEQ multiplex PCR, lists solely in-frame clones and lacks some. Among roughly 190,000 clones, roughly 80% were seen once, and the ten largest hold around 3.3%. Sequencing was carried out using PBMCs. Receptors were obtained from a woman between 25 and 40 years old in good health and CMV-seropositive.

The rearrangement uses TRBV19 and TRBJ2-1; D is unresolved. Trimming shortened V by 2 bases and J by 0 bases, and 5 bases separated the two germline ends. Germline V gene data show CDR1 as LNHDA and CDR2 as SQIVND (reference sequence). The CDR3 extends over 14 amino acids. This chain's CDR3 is CASSIHSSYNEQFF. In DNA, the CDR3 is TGTGCCAGTAGTATACATAGCTCCTACAATGAGCAGTTCTTC.

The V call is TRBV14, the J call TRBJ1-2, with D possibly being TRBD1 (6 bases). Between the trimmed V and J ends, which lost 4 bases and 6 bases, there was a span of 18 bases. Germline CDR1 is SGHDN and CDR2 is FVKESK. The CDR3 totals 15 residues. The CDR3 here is CASSPTGMGAHGYTF. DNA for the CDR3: TGTGCCAGCAGCCCTACCGGGATGGGGGCCCATGGCTACACCTTC.

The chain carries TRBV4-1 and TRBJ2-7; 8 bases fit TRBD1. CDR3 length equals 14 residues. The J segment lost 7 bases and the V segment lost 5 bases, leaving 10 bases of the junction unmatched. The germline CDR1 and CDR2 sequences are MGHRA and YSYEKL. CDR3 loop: CASSWDRTPEEQYF. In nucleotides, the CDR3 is TGCGCCAGCAGCTGGGACAGGACCCCAGAGGAGCAGTACTTC.

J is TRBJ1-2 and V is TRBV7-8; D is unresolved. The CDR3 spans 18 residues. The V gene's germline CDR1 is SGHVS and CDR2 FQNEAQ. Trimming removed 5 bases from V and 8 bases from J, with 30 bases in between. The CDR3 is CASSRDPERLTMVEGYTF. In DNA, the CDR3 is TGTGCCAGCAGCAGAGACCCGGAAAGACTAACTATGGTAGAGGGCTACACCTTC. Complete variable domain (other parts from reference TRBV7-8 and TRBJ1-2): GAGVSQSPRYKVAKRGQDVALRCDPISGHVSLFWYQQALGQGPEFLTYFQNEAQLDKSGLPSDRFFAERPEGSVSTLKIQRTQQEDSAVYLCASSRDPERLTMVEGYTFGSGTRLTVV.

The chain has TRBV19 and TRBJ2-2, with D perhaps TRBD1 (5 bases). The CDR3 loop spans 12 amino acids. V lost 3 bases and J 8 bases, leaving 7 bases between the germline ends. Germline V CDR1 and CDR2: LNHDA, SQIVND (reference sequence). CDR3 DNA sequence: TGTGCCAGTAGTATGGCAGGGGGGGAGCTGTTTTTT. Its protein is CASSMAGGELFF.

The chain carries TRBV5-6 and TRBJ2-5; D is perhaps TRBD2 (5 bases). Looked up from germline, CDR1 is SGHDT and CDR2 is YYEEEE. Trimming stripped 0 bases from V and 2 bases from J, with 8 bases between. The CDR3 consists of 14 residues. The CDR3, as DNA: TGTGCCAGCAGCTTGGTCGGCGGGCAAGAGACCCAGTACTTC. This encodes CASSLVGGQETQYF.

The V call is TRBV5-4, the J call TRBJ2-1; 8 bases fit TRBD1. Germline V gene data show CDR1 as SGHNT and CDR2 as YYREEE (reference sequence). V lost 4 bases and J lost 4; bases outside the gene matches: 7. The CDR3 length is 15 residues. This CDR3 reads CASSDQTGEYNEQFF. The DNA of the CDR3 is TGTGCCAGCAGCGATCAGACAGGGGAATACAATGAGCAGTTCTTC.

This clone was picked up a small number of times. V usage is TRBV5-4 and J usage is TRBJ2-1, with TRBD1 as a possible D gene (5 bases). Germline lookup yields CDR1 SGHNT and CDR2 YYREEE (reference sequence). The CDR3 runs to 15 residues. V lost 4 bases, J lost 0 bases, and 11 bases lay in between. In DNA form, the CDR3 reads TGTGCCAGCAGCCCGGACAAGAGCTCCTACAATGAGCAGTTCTTC. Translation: CASSPDKSSYNEQFF. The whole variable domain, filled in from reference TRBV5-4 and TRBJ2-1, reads ETGVTQSPTHLIKTRGQQVTLRCSSQSGHNTVSWYQQALGQGPQFIFQYYREEENGRGNFPPRFSGLQFPNYSSELNVNALELDDSALYLCASSPDKSSYNEQFFGPGTRLTVL.

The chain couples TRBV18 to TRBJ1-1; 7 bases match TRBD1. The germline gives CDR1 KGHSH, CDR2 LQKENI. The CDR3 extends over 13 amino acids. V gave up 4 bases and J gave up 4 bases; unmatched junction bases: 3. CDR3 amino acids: CASSRQGGTEAFF. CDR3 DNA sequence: TGTGCCAGCTCACGGCAGGGGGGCACTGAAGCTTTCTTT.

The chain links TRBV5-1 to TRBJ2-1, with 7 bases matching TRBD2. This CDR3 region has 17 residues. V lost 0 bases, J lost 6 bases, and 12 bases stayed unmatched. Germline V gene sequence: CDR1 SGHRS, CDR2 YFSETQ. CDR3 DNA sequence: TGCGCCAGCAGCTTGGTTGGTAGCGGGCCCCAGGCCAATGAGCAGTTCTTC. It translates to CASSLVGSGPQANEQFF. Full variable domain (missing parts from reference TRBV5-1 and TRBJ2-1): KAGVTQTPRYLIKTRGQQVTLSCSPISGHRSVSWYQQTPGQGLQFLFEYFSETQRNKGNFPGRFSGRQFSNSRSEMNVSTLELGDSALYLCASSLVGSGPQANEQFFGPGTRLTVL.

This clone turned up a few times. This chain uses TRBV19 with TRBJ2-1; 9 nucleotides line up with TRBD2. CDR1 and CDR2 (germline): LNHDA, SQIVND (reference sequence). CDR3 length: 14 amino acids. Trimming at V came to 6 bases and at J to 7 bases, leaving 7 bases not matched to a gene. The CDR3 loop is CASRRAGGGNEQFF. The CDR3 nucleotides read TGTGCCAGTAGGCGGGCGGGAGGGGGGAATGAGCAGTTCTTC.

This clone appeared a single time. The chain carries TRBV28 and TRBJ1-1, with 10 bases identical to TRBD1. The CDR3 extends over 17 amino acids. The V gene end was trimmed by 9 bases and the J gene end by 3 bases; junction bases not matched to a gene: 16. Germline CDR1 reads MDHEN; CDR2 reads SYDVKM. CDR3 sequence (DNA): TGTGCCAGTAAATTTAGGGACAGGGGACTTCTTCACACTGAAGCTTTCTTT. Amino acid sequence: CASKFRDRGLLHTEAFF.

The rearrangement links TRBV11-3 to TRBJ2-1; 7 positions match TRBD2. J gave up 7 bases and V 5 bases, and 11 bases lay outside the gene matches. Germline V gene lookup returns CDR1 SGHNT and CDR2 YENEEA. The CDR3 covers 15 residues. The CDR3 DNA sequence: TGTGCCAGCAGCCAGCCGGGGGGTACCCTGAATGAGCAGTTCTTC. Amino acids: CASSQPGGTLNEQFF.

The CDR3 coding sequence is TGTGCCAGTAGTTCGGCACTAGCCCCTGGAGATACGCAGTATTTT. Protein product: CASSSALAPGDTQYF. V gene TRBV19 combines with J gene TRBJ2-3; D may be TRBD2 (6 bases). Germline V lookup: CDR1 LNHDA, CDR2 SQIVND (reference sequence). Trimming shortened V by 5 bases and J by 5 bases, and 17 bases separated the two germline ends. The CDR3 runs to 15 residues. Full variable domain (missing parts from reference TRBV19 and TRBJ2-3): DGGITQSPKYLFRKEGQNVTLSCEQNLNHDAMYWYRQDPGQGLRLIYYSQIVNDFQKGDIAEGYSVSREKKESFPLTVTSAQKNPTAFYLCASSSALAPGDTQYFGPGTRLTVL.

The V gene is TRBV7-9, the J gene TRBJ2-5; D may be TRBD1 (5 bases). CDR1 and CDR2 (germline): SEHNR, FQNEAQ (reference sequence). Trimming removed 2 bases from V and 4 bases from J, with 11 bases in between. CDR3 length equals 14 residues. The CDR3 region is CASSLSSQGETQYF. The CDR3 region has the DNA TGTGCCAGCAGCTTATCTTCGCAGGGAGAGACCCAGTACTTC.

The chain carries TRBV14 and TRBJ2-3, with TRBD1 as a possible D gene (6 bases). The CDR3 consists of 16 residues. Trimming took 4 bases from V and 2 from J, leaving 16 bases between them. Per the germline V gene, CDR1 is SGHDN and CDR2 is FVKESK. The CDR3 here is CASSPRWGQVTDTQYF. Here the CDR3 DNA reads TGTGCCAGCAGCCCTCGCTGGGGGCAAGTCACAGATACGCAGTATTTT.

CDR3: CASSATTGNTGELFF. The CDR3 coding sequence is TGTGCCAGCAGCGCCACTACCGGGAACACCGGGGAGCTGTTTTTT. J is TRBJ2-2 and V is TRBV7-2; D remains ambiguous. Germline loops: CDR1 SGHTA, CDR2 FQGNSA. The V end lost 5 bases, the J end lost 1 base, and 11 bases lay between the germline ends. The length of the CDR3 is 15 residues.

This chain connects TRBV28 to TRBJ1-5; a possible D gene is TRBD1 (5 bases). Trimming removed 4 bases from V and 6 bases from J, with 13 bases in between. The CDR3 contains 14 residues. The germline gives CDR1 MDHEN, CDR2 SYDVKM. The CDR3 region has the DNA TGTGCCAGCAGTTGGCGGGGGGGTAGTCAGCCCCAGCATTTT. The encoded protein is CASSWRGGSQPQHF.

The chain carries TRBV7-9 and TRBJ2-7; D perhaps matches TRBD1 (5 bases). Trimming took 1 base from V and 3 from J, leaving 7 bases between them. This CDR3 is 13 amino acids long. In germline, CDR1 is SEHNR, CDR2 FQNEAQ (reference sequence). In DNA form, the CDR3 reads TGTGCCAGCAGCTTAGGACAGTTCTACGAGCAGTACTTC. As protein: CASSLGQFYEQYF.

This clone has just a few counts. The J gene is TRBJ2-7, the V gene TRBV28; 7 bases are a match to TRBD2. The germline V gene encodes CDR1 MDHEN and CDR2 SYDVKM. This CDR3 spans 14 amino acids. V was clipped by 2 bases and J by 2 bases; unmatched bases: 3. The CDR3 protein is CASSLLAGAYEQYF. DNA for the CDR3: TGTGCCAGCAGTTTACTTGCGGGAGCCTACGAGCAGTACTTC.

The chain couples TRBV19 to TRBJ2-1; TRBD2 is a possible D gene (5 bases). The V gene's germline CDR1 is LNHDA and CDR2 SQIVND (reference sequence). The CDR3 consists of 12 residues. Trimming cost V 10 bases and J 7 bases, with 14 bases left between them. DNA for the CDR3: TGTGCCACCACTGATGGGGAGAATGAGCAGTTCTTC. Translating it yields CATTDGENEQFF.